Presented here are 18 T cell receptor beta chains from one specimen sequenced in a study of T-cell memory formation after mild COVID-19. TCRdb used MiXCR to reprocess the 5' RACE reads, holding one entry per CDR3 protein. The profile covers under 300,000 distinct CDR3 sequences, with around 8% appearing a single time and less than 25% taken by the ten largest. The sequenced sample consisted of PBMCs or a T cell subset sorted from them (not recorded which). These receptors were obtained from a young man who had mild COVID-19 (a few samples of this study predate the infection). Cell type and time point are not known.

This clonotype occurred a few times. This chain's CDR3 is CASSPQSRLALFF. CDR3 coding DNA: TGTGCCAGCAGCCCCCAATCCCGCCTAGCACTGTTCTTC. This chain connects TRBV13 to TRBJ2-1, with a possible D match to TRBD2 (5 bases). Trimming shortened V by 5 bases and J by 15 bases, and 20 bases separated the two germline ends. The CDR3 sequence is 13 residues long. Germline assignment: CDR1 PRHDT and CDR2 FYEKMQ (reference sequence).

This clonotype was seen a few times. This chain links TRBV5-1 with TRBJ2-1; 11 positions agree with TRBD2. Germline V gene sequence: CDR1 SGHRS, CDR2 YFSETQ. The V gene end was trimmed by 5 bases and the J gene end by 1 base; junction bases not matched to a gene: 5. This CDR3 has 16 residues. The CDR3 nucleotides are TGCGCCAGCAGGGCCACTAGCGGGGGTTCCTACAATGAGCAGTTCTTC. Encoded protein: CASRATSGGSYNEQFF.

This clonotype was recorded a few times. The rearrangement uses TRBV4-3 and TRBJ2-3, with D perhaps TRBD1 (5 bases). The CDR3 extends over 14 amino acids. The germline V gene encodes CDR1 LGHNA and CDR2 YSLEER. Trimming took off 0 bases at V and 5 bases at J, with 9 bases between the two ends. The CDR3 protein is CASSQEDNQDTQYF. The DNA for the CDR3 is TGCGCCAGCAGCCAAGAGGACAACCAAGATACGCAGTATTTT.

This clonotype was observed a handful of times. This chain links TRBV7-9 with TRBJ1-1, with TRBD1 matching 9 bases. With V trimmed by 4 bases and J by 3 bases, 6 bases remained unmatched. Germline CDR1 and CDR2: SEHNR and FQNEAQ (reference sequence). The CDR3 has 15 residues. CDR3 coding DNA: TGTGCCAGCAGCTGGGACAGGGAGGTGGACACTGAAGCTTTCTTT. It is translated as CASSWDREVDTEAFF.

The V and J genes are TRBV12-3 or TRBV12-4 and TRBJ1-6; D is perhaps TRBD1 (5 bases). This CDR3 comprises 15 residues. Trimming stripped 5 bases from V and 7 bases from J, with 15 bases between. CDR3 loop: CASSLGGSMNSPLHF. For the CDR3, the DNA is TGTGCCAGCAGTCTCGGGGGTTCGATGAATTCACCCCTCCACTTT.

This clonotype was detected a few times. This chain links TRBV6-2 or TRBV6-3 with TRBJ2-7; D possibly matches TRBD1 or TRBD2 (5 bases each). In germline, CDR1 is MNHEY, CDR2 SVGEGT. This CDR3 is built from 15 residues. Between the trimmed V and J ends, which lost 5 bases and 5 bases, there was a span of 19 bases. This chain's CDR3 is CASSLRDGLSDEQYV. The CDR3 DNA reads TGTGCCAGCAGTCTCCGGGACGGATTATCGGACGAGCAGTACGTC.

In this sample, this clonotype turned up a few times. The chain links TRBV4-3 to TRBJ2-1; D gene ambiguous. The V gene lost 1 base and the J gene lost 8 bases, with 12 bases spanning the gap. Germline CDR1 LGHNA, CDR2 YSLEER. There are 14 residues in the CDR3. Here the CDR3 reads CASSQVQTGYEQFF. CDR3 coding DNA: TGCGCCAGCAGCCAAGTCCAGACCGGTTATGAGCAGTTCTTC.

V usage is TRBV5-1 and J usage is TRBJ2-7; no clear D gene. The V gene lost 3 bases and the J gene lost 1 base, with 20 bases spanning the gap. This CDR3 region has 17 residues. Germline lookup yields CDR1 SGHRS and CDR2 YFSETQ. The CDR3 bases are TGCGCCAGCAGCTCCACCCCCCTCGGGCTAGGATCCTACGAGCAGTACGTC. Its protein is CASSSTPLGLGSYEQYV.

This clonotype was seen at least ten times. The chain is built from TRBV11-2 and TRBJ2-5; no definite D call. This CDR3 region has 17 residues. The germline gives CDR1 SGHAT, CDR2 FQNNGV. Deletions cut 6 bases from V and 2 bases from J, with 22 bases between. CDR3 coding DNA: TGTGCCAGCAGACTAAAAGCATGGGCGTCTCCGCAAGAGACCCAGTACTTC. It is translated as CASRLKAWASPQETQYF.

This clonotype showed up just a few times. The rearrangement links TRBV7-9 to TRBJ2-2, with D perhaps TRBD1 or TRBD2 (6 bases each). CDR3 length equals 15 residues. V was trimmed by 4 bases and J by 3 bases, leaving 12 bases between them. Germline-derived CDR1 and CDR2 are SEHNR and FQNEAQ (reference sequence). CDR3 sequence reads: CASSSGGHYTGELFF. The DNA for the CDR3 is TGTGCCAGCAGCTCCGGGGGCCACTACACCGGGGAGCTGTTTTTT.

This clonotype was counted only a few times. The chain joins TRBV18 to TRBJ2-5, with 7 nucleotides matching TRBD1. The V gene end was trimmed by 5 bases and the J gene end by 5 bases; junction bases not matched to a gene: 11. Per the germline V gene, CDR1 is KGHSH and CDR2 is LQKENI. The CDR3 length is 15 residues. In DNA form, the CDR3 reads TGTGCCAGCTCAGTCGACAGGGTCAGAATGGAGACCCAGTACTTC. Amino acids: CASSVDRVRMETQYF.

This clonotype was found many times. The chain couples TRBV20-1 to TRBJ1-2; 7 nucleotides agree with TRBD1. Germline CDR1 DFQATT, CDR2 SNEGSKA (reference sequence). The V and J ends lost 0 bases and 7 bases, in that order; junction bases with no gene match: 14. The CDR3 length is 16 residues. The CDR3 sequence is CSARDLGQALKGGYTF. The CDR3 region has the DNA TGCAGTGCTAGAGATCTCGGACAGGCGCTGAAAGGTGGCTACACCTTC.

This clonotype was recorded a few times. In DNA form, the CDR3 reads TGCAGTGCTAAAGAGGACGGAGGGAACACTGAAGCTTTCTTT. It encodes CSAKEDGGNTEAFF. The chain carries TRBV20-1 and TRBJ1-1; D not resolved. CDR1 and CDR2 (germline): DFQATT, SNEGSKA (reference sequence). This CDR3 is built from 14 residues. V was clipped by 4 bases and J by 1 base, with 13 bases between them.

The chain carries TRBV6-5 and TRBJ2-5; TRBD1 matches 10 bases. In germline, CDR1 is MNHEY, CDR2 SVGAGI. V dropped 6 bases and J dropped 4; count of bases not matched to a gene: 8. This CDR3 contains 15 residues. The CDR3 spells CASSRSRDRGETQYF. The CDR3, as DNA: TGTGCCAGCAGCCGGTCCCGGGACAGGGGAGAGACCCAGTACTTC.

This clonotype came up many times. The J gene is TRBJ2-3, the V gene TRBV20-1; D is perhaps TRBD2 (5 bases). The V end was cut by 0 bases, the J end by 6 bases, with 10 bases between. CDR3 length equals 13 residues. Germline V lookup: CDR1 DFQATT, CDR2 SNEGSKA (reference sequence). DNA of the CDR3: TGCAGTGCTAGAGAAGGACTGACGGATACGCAGTATTTT. Its protein is CSAREGLTDTQYF.

V and J are TRBV7-9 and TRBJ2-7; TRBD1 matches 9 bases. The CDR3 contains 14 residues. Unmatched junction bases numbered 8, after V lost 5 bases and J lost 6 bases. The V gene's germline CDR1 is SEHNR and CDR2 FQNEAQ (reference sequence). The CDR3: CASSIGQGILEQYF. CDR3 nucleotide sequence: TGTGCCAGCAGCATTGGACAGGGGATCCTCGAGCAGTACTTC. Complete variable domain (other parts from reference TRBV7-9 and TRBJ2-7): DTGVSQNPRHKITKRGQNVTFRCDPISEHNRLYWYRQTLGQGPEFLTYFQNEAQLEKSRLLSDRFSAERPKGSFSTLEIQRTEQGDSAMYLCASSIGQGILEQYFGPGTRLTVT.

This clonotype was seen ten or more times. The chain is built from TRBV9 and TRBJ2-3, with D maybe TRBD1 (5 bases). The V gene's germline CDR1 is SGDLS and CDR2 YYNGEE. V gave up 4 bases and J gave up 0 bases, with 9 bases separating them. The CDR3 loop spans 14 amino acids. CDR3: CASSLRQSTDTQYF. The CDR3 DNA follows: TGTGCCAGCAGCCTACGACAGAGCACAGATACGCAGTATTTT.

There are many counts of this clonotype. The gene calls are TRBV7-9 and TRBJ2-5, with D unresolved. V gave up 4 bases and J gave up 2 bases, with 8 bases separating them. The CDR3 length is 13 residues. Germline lookup yields CDR1 SEHNR and CDR2 FQNEAQ (reference sequence). CDR3 nucleotides: TGTGCCAGCAGCTGGGCAGAACAAGAGACCCAGTACTTC. Residues: CASSWAEQETQYF.